This passage covers 29 T cell receptor beta chains from one sample sequenced in a study of blood T cell repertoires in COVID-19. This table comes from immunoSEQ multiplex PCR, and its TCRdb copy is limited to in-frame clones, with some not included. Here the sample spans around 140,000 clones, about 83% being singletons. The sequenced material came from peripheral blood. These receptors all stem from a man between 25 and 39 years old with COVID-19, enrolled during active disease.

The J gene is TRBJ2-7, the V gene TRBV5-4; 7 nucleotides match TRBD2. This CDR3 spans 12 amino acids. Unmatched junction bases numbered 4, after V lost 4 bases and J lost 6 bases. Germline V gene data show CDR1 as SGHNT and CDR2 as YYREEE (reference sequence). The CDR3 DNA sequence: TGTGCCAGCAGCGGGAGGGTTTCCGAGCAGTACTTC. It yields the protein CASSGRVSEQYF.

The chain recombines TRBV7-2 with TRBJ2-7; no definite D call. V lost 3 bases and J lost 6, with 12 bases in between. Germline V gene data show CDR1 as SGHTA and CDR2 as FQGNSA. The CDR3 length is 13 residues. The chain's CDR3 is CASSFKSRSEQYF. The CDR3 DNA sequence: TGTGCCAGCAGCTTTAAGTCCCGGAGCGAGCAGTACTTC.

V gene TRBV5-6 combines with J gene TRBJ1-6; the D is unclear. Trimming left V 3 bases short and J 7 bases short, with 17 bases between. The CDR3 runs to 16 residues. In germline, CDR1 is SGHDT, CDR2 YYEEEE. This CDR3 is CASSSDHGAGNSPLHF. Here the CDR3 DNA reads TGTGCCAGCAGCTCTGACCATGGAGCGGGGAATTCACCCCTCCACTTT.

This CDR3 reads CASSETNRVHEQYF. In DNA form, the CDR3 reads TGCGCCAGCAGTGAGACAAACAGGGTGCACGAGCAGTACTTC. This chain links TRBV10-2 with TRBJ2-7; a weak D match, TRBD1 (6 bases). Per the germline V gene, CDR1 is WSHSY and CDR2 is SAAADI. CDR3 size: 14 residues. V shed 2 bases and J shed 5 bases, with 13 bases lying between them.

The chain uses TRBV11-1 and TRBJ2-7; 9 positions match TRBD2. The CDR3 is made up of 14 amino acids. Looked up from germline, CDR1 is SGHAT and CDR2 is FQDESV (reference sequence). Unmatched junction bases numbered 6, after V lost 6 bases and J lost 3 bases. The CDR3 loop reads CASRNSGRNYEQYF. CDR3 bases: TGTGCCAGCAGGAACAGCGGGAGGAACTACGAGCAGTACTTC.

The chain employs TRBV5-1 and TRBJ2-5; perhaps TRBD1 as D (5 bases). This CDR3 is 14 amino acids long. Germline V gives CDR1 SGHRS, CDR2 YFSETQ. V lost 1 base, J lost 1 base, and 8 bases lay in between. Here the CDR3 reads CASSLRQGQETQYF. DNA for the CDR3: TGCGCCAGCAGCTTGAGGCAGGGCCAAGAGACCCAGTACTTC.

The chain's CDR3 is CASSHAGTSGSTDTQYF. In DNA form, the CDR3 reads TGTGCCAGCAGCCACGCGGGGACTAGCGGCAGCACAGATACGCAGTATTTT. This rearrangement joins TRBV5-8 to TRBJ2-3; 11 positions match TRBD2. V gave up 4 bases and J gave up 0 bases; unmatched junction bases: 7. CDR1 SGHTS and CDR2 YDEGEE come from the germline V gene. The CDR3 has 17 residues.

The chain joins TRBV19 to TRBJ1-3; unclear D gene. CDR3 length: 15 amino acids. Trimming shortened V by 0 bases and J by 0 bases, and 6 bases separated the two germline ends. Germline assignment: CDR1 LNHDA and CDR2 SQIVND (reference sequence). The CDR3 region has the DNA TGTGCCAGTAGTATAGAGCGGTTCTCTGGAAACACCATATATTTT. Protein: CASSIERFSGNTIYF.

V and J are TRBV4-2 and TRBJ2-1, with 9 bases that match TRBD2. The CDR3 is 16 residues long. Germline CDR1 LGHNA, CDR2 YNFKEQ. Unmatched junction bases numbered 10, after V lost 3 bases and J lost 7 bases. The CDR3 is CASSHGGAGGPNEQFF. For the CDR3, the DNA is TGTGCCAGCAGCCATGGCGGGGCGGGAGGGCCGAATGAGCAGTTCTTC.

In this sample, this clone turned up once. This chain joins TRBV11-2 and TRBJ2-2, with TRBD1 as a possible D gene (6 bases). Germline lookup yields CDR1 SGHAT and CDR2 FQNNGV. V was cut by 0 bases and J by 7 bases, with 12 bases left in between. This CDR3 region has 15 residues. The CDR3 bases are TGTGCCAGCAGCTTAGAGGTGGGGGCCGGCGGGGAGCTGTTTTTT. Translating it yields CASSLEVGAGGELFF.

The chain joins TRBV9 to TRBJ2-2; D might be TRBD1 (5 bases). Germline loops: CDR1 SGDLS, CDR2 YYNGEE. The CDR3 contains 13 residues. V lost 1 base and J lost 6, with 7 bases in between. CDR3 loop: CASSVSGPGELFF. The CDR3 nucleotides read TGTGCCAGCAGCGTATCAGGGCCCGGGGAGCTGTTTTTT.

The chain links TRBV29-1 to TRBJ1-3; a weak D match, TRBD1 (5 bases). This CDR3 comprises 13 residues. Germline CDR1 reads SQVTM; CDR2 reads ANQGSEA. Trimming shortened V by 5 bases and J by 0 bases, and 8 bases separated the two germline ends. This chain's CDR3 is CSVRGDSGNTIYF. CDR3 bases: TGCAGCGTTCGGGGGGACTCTGGAAACACCATATATTTT.

The CDR3 DNA reads as TGTGCCAGCAGCAACGCGGTAGCGGTCGAAGGGACAGATACGCAGTATTTT. Amino acids: CASSNAVAVEGTDTQYF. The chain combines TRBV5-4 with TRBJ2-3, with a possible D match to TRBD2 (6 bases). Trimming shortened V by 4 bases and J by 3 bases, and 21 bases separated the two germline ends. This CDR3 is built from 17 residues. From germline, CDR1 is SGHNT and CDR2 YYREEE (reference sequence). Based on the CDR3 plus reference TRBV5-4 and TRBJ2-3, the full variable domain is ETGVTQSPTHLIKTRGQQVTLRCSSQSGHNTVSWYQQALGQGPQFIFQYYREEENGRGNFPPRFSGLQFPNYSSELNVNALELDDSALYLCASSNAVAVEGTDTQYFGPGTRLTVL.

The J gene is TRBJ2-1, the V gene TRBV4-3; no clear D gene. Germline CDR1 reads LGHNA; CDR2 reads YSLEER. The CDR3 has 14 amino acids. With 3 bases removed from V and 8 bases from J, the gap between germline ends came to 14 bases. CDR3 region: CASSQGRGLDEQFF. As DNA, the CDR3 is TGCGCCAGCAGCCAGGGCCGTGGTTTGGATGAGCAGTTCTTC.

This chain connects TRBV11-1 to TRBJ2-3, with TRBD1 identical over 8 bases. This CDR3 is 16 amino acids long. Germline V CDR1 and CDR2: SGHAT, FQDESV (reference sequence). V shed 4 bases, J shed 6 bases, and the junction held 12 bases outside the gene matches. CDR3 loop: CASSYIGGTGPDTQYF. In DNA form, the CDR3 reads TGTGCCAGCAGCTACATAGGTGGGACAGGACCCGATACGCAGTATTTT.

The rearrangement links TRBV5-6 to TRBJ2-7, with 13 bases matching TRBD2. The germline V gene encodes CDR1 SGHDT and CDR2 YYEEEE. The CDR3 spans 18 residues. J was trimmed by 3 bases and V by 3 bases; bases with no gene match: 12. The CDR3 DNA sequence: TGTGCCAGCAGCTCCGGGACTAGCGGGACCACCAGGGACTACGAGCAGTACTTC. This encodes CASSSGTSGTTRDYEQYF.

The rearrangement uses TRBV5-5 and TRBJ2-7, with 9 nucleotides matching TRBD2. The J segment lost 4 bases and the V segment lost 5 bases, leaving 10 bases of the junction unmatched. Germline V gene sequence: CDR1 SGHKS, CDR2 YYEKEE (reference sequence). The CDR3 sequence is 15 residues long. CDR3: CASRPPLAGGYEQYF. CDR3 in DNA: TGTGCCAGCAGGCCACCACTAGCGGGTGGATACGAGCAGTACTTC.

The chain is built from TRBV4-2 and TRBJ2-6; no definite D call. The CDR3 has 18 amino acids. With 1 base removed from V and 0 bases from J, the gap between germline ends came to 13 bases. CDR1 and CDR2 (germline): LGHNA, YNFKEQ. This CDR3 reads CASSQALRSTSGANVLTF. The CDR3 coding sequence is TGTGCCAGCAGCCAAGCCTTGCGGTCAACCTCTGGGGCCAACGTCCTGACTTTC.

The chain carries TRBV6-5 and TRBJ2-7, with 7 bases lining up with TRBD2. The CDR3 contains 13 residues. Germline lookup yields CDR1 MNHEY and CDR2 SVGAGI. J was trimmed by 4 bases and V by 7 bases; bases with no gene match: 7. The CDR3 spells CASMGGRPYEQYF. CDR3 coding DNA: TGTGCCAGCATGGGGGGGAGGCCTTACGAGCAGTACTTC.

This CDR3 reads CASSLVYVGAEQYF. As DNA, the CDR3 is TGTGCCAGCAGCCTCGTATATGTTGGGGCCGAGCAGTACTTC. The chain recombines TRBV7-2 with TRBJ2-7; a weak D match, TRBD1 (5 bases). Trimming left V 5 bases short and J 6 bases short, with 17 bases between. The germline CDR1 and CDR2 sequences are SGHTA and FQGNSA. The CDR3 contains 14 residues.

The chain has TRBV3-1 (or the pseudogene TRBV3-2) and TRBJ2-4; a possible D gene is TRBD2 (6 bases). Trimming shortened V by 6 bases and J by 3 bases, and 21 bases separated the two germline ends. Germline V gene data show CDR1 as LGHDT and CDR2 as YNNKEL (reference sequence). The CDR3 covers 17 residues. CDR3 bases: TGTGCCAGCAGTGGGGCGCTTAGGGGCGGGAACAAAAACATTCAGTACTTC. This encodes CASSGALRGGNKNIQYF.

The V call is TRBV5-1, the J call TRBJ2-5; D is unclear. CDR3 length equals 13 residues. Between the trimmed V and J ends, which lost 0 bases and 3 bases, there was a span of 6 bases. Germline V CDR1 and CDR2: SGHRS, YFSETQ. The CDR3 loop is CASSLGTEETQYF. The CDR3 nucleotides are TGCGCCAGCAGCTTGGGTACGGAAGAGACCCAGTACTTC.

The chain carries TRBV27 and TRBJ1-2; 11 nucleotides line up with TRBD1. CDR1 and CDR2 (germline): MNHEY, SMNVEV (reference sequence). This CDR3 comprises 15 residues. J was trimmed by 4 bases and V by 3 bases; bases with no gene match: 4. This CDR3 reads CASSLGQGGLYGYTF. For the CDR3, the DNA is TGTGCCAGCAGTTTGGGACAGGGGGGCCTCTATGGCTACACCTTC.

The rearrangement joins TRBV10-1 to TRBJ2-5, with 8 bases lining up with TRBD1. The ends lost 5 bases at V and 5 bases at J; junction bases unmatched: 1. Germline assignment: CDR1 WNHNN and CDR2 SYGVQD (reference sequence). The CDR3 is made up of 12 amino acids. CDR3 DNA: TGCGCCAGCAGTCCAGGGGGCGAGACCCAGTACTTC. It is translated as CASSPGGETQYF.

The V and J genes are TRBV2 and TRBJ1-4; tentatively, D is TRBD1 (6 bases). V gave up 6 bases and J gave up 7 bases, with 15 bases separating them. CDR1 and CDR2 (germline): SNHLY, FYNNEI. The CDR3 runs 14 residues. The DNA for the CDR3 is TGTGCCAGCAGGGAGACAGGTTTGAGTGAAAAACTGTTTTTT. This codes for CASRETGLSEKLFF.

The V call is TRBV9, the J call TRBJ2-3, with TRBD1 matching over 7 bases. CDR3 length: 13 amino acids. Trimming took 2 bases from V and 5 from J; bases not matched to a gene: 2. Germline V gene sequence: CDR1 SGDLS, CDR2 YYNGEE. The CDR3 is CASSVQGVDTQYF. The CDR3 DNA is TGTGCCAGCAGCGTCCAGGGGGTAGATACGCAGTATTTT.

This clone was counted between two and nine times. The chain employs TRBV11-2 and TRBJ2-1; no clear D. This CDR3 spans 14 amino acids. V was shortened by 7 bases and J by 0 bases, with 10 bases between the two germline ends. From germline, CDR1 is SGHAT and CDR2 FQNNGV. The CDR3 sequence: CASNTESSYNEQFF. The CDR3 DNA reads as TGTGCCAGCAATACGGAGAGCTCCTACAATGAGCAGTTCTTC.

The chain links TRBV6-2 or TRBV6-3 to TRBJ2-1, with 7 positions matching TRBD2. With V trimmed by 2 bases and J by 9 bases, 7 bases remained unmatched. This CDR3 is built from 14 residues. Germline V gene lookup returns CDR1 MNHEY and CDR2 SVGEGT. The CDR3 DNA is TGTGCCAGCAGTTACCGGGGGAGGGCTAGTGAGCAGTTCTTC. This translates into CASSYRGRASEQFF.

The chain recombines TRBV3-1 (or the pseudogene TRBV3-2) with TRBJ2-7; weak D call: TRBD2 (5 bases). CDR1 and CDR2 from the germline V gene are LGHDT and YNNKEL (reference sequence). V was shortened by 4 bases and J by 7 bases, with 17 bases between the two germline ends. The CDR3 contains 14 residues. The CDR3, as DNA: TGTGCCAGCAGCCCAGGAGGTTCGGGGAGTGAGCAGTACTTC. Its translation is CASSPGGSGSEQYF.